What follows is one TCR beta chain and its context. Its antigen remains unknown. These data originate in a study of graft-versus-host responses after intestinal transplantation. General study results and limits: In patients with graft-donor T cell macrochimerism, allograft graft-versus-host to host-versus-graft clonal ratios were high.

The CDR3 runs to 13 residues. Trimming removed 5 bases from V and 6 bases from J; junction bases left unmatched: 8. Germline CDR1 is GTSNPN and CDR2 is SVGIG (reference sequence). Produced via immunoSEQ multiplex PCR; TCRdb's table is partial and in-frame only. The sample has fewer than 45,000 clones, around 96% seen once. V is TRBV30 and J is TRBJ1-2; TRBD1 agrees at 8 bases. Sequencing used PBMCs, obtained 16 days after intestinal transplant. The sequence was obtained from a human patient who received an intestinal transplant, so some T cells may come from the graft donor. The CDR3 sequence: CAWGTGSLNGYTF. CDR3 sequence (DNA): TGTGCCTGGGGGACAGGCTCGCTGAATGGCTACACCTTC.